The source of this TCR beta chain is a study of regulatory T cells in long-lasting Graves disease. Libraries of TCR beta came from iRepertoire HTBI primers plus Arm-PCR of CDR3 regions. The authors' processing: Among the samples, under 70 TRBV and 14 to 15 TRBJ segments were identified. Using its own MiXCR run on the multiplex PCR reads, TCRdb lists one record per CDR3 protein. TCRdb, not the original authors, processed these V and J calls. This sample has 350,000 to 500,000 distinct CDR3 sequences, with 21% found just once. Stated time point: persistent/refractory GD, antithyroid drugs over 5 years with positive TRAb. RNA isolated from PBMCs was used to make the TCR library. Patients met American Thyroid Association criteria for Graves' disease. The sample in question was peripheral blood mononuclear cells (PBMCs), obtained when the disease was refractory, from a patient treated with antithyroid drugs. The sequence was obtained from a female donor with Graves disease.

CDR3 in amino acids: CASSFPRLAGDQTGETQYF. The CDR3 nucleotides read TGCGCCAGCAGCTTCCCCCGGCTAGCGGGAGACCAGACAGGGGAGACCCAGTACTTC. The chain employs TRBV5-1 and TRBJ2-5, with 10 bases matching TRBD2. The CDR3 is made up of 19 amino acids. The germline V gene has CDR1 SGHRS and CDR2 YFSETQ. Trimming removed 2 bases from V and 5 bases from J; junction bases left unmatched: 18.